These 13 T cell receptor beta chains came from one sample sequenced in a study of somatic mutations in cytotoxic T cells in rheumatoid arthritis. Here immunoSEQ multiplex PCR was the method, and the copy in TCRdb shows in-frame clones only, minus some. This sample has about 18,000 clones, with 80% found just once. Material for sequencing was CD8+ T cells sorted from blood. Source of these receptors: an adult with rheumatoid arthritis.

The chain uses TRBV19 and TRBJ2-3; D remains ambiguous. CDR3 length: 15 amino acids. V lost 2 bases, J lost 0 bases, and 9 bases lay in between. From germline, CDR1 is LNHDA and CDR2 SQIVND (reference sequence). CDR3 protein: CASSIFGRSTDTQYF. CDR3 nucleotides: TGTGCCAGTAGTATATTTGGGCGGAGCACAGATACGCAGTATTTT.

The chain employs TRBV30 and TRBJ2-1, with D uncertain. The CDR3 is made up of 10 amino acids. The germline gives CDR1 GTSNPN, CDR2 SVGIG (reference sequence). Trimming took 1 base from V and 8 from J, leaving 3 bases between them. For the CDR3, the DNA is TGTGCCTGGAGTGCCCATGAGCAGTTCTTC. It specifies CAWSAHEQFF.

J is TRBJ2-7 and V is TRBV7-8, with 8 bases aligning to TRBD2. This CDR3 comprises 14 residues. The germline V gene encodes CDR1 SGHVS and CDR2 FQNEAQ. Unmatched junction bases numbered 4, after V lost 4 bases and J lost 2 bases. The CDR3 protein is CASSSGLAAYEQYF. Written as DNA, the CDR3 is TGTGCCAGCAGCTCCGGACTAGCAGCCTACGAGCAGTACTTC. The full variable domain, its missing parts supplied by reference TRBV7-8 and TRBJ2-7, is GAGVSQSPRYKVAKRGQDVALRCDPISGHVSLFWYQQALGQGPEFLTYFQNEAQLDKSGLPSDRFFAERPEGSVSTLKIQRTQQEDSAVYLCASSSGLAAYEQYFGPGTRLTVT.

The V call is TRBV15, the J call TRBJ1-1; maybe TRBD1 (6 bases). CDR1 and CDR2 (germline): LNHNV, YYDKDF (reference sequence). The length of the CDR3 is 14 residues. V was pared by 4 bases and J by 4 bases, with 13 bases between. The CDR3 here is CATSTVQGSTEAFF. CDR3 sequence (DNA): TGTGCCACCAGCACAGTACAGGGATCCACTGAAGCTTTCTTT.

This clone was seen only once. A read error may produce the germline difference seen at one junction end. This rearrangement joins TRBV7-9 to TRBJ2-1; 7 nucleotides agree with TRBD2. From germline, CDR1 is SEHNR and CDR2 FQNEAQ (reference sequence). The CDR3 covers 15 residues. In nucleotides, the CDR3 is TGTGCCAGCAGTTTAGCGGGTCTCTCCTACAATGAGCAGTTCTTC. It specifies CASSLAGLSYNEQFF. The full variable domain, rest sourced from reference TRBV7-9 and TRBJ2-1, is DTGVSQNPRHKITKRGQNVTFRCDPISEHNRLYWYRQTLGQGPEFLTYFQNEAQLEKSRLLSDRFSAERPKGSFSTLEIQRTEQGDSAMYLCASSLAGLSYNEQFFGPGTRLTVL.

The sample holds a few counts of this clone. The rearrangement links TRBV7-9 to TRBJ1-5, with 8 bases that match TRBD1. The germline gives CDR1 SEHNR, CDR2 FQNEAQ (reference sequence). J was trimmed by 3 bases and V by 1 base; bases with no gene match: 2. The CDR3 covers 15 residues. As DNA, the CDR3 is TGTGCCAGCAGCTTAGGACAGGGGATCAATCAGCCCCAGCATTTT. Residues: CASSLGQGINQPQHF. Drawing the rest from reference TRBV7-9 and TRBJ1-5, the complete variable domain is DTGVSQNPRHKITKRGQNVTFRCDPISEHNRLYWYRQTLGQGPEFLTYFQNEAQLEKSRLLSDRFSAERPKGSFSTLEIQRTEQGDSAMYLCASSLGQGINQPQHFGDGTRLSIL.

The chain employs TRBV15 and TRBJ2-3; 7 nucleotides line up with TRBD1. Losses at the gene ends were 0 bases for V and 1 base for J; bases not matched to a gene: 4. The length of the CDR3 is 16 residues. Germline lookup yields CDR1 LNHNV and CDR2 YYDKDF (reference sequence). DNA for the CDR3: TGTGCCACCAGCAGAGAGGCAGGGACAGGCACAGATACGCAGTATTTT. This codes for CATSREAGTGTDTQYF.

This chain links TRBV11-2 with TRBJ1-3; 8 positions match TRBD1. The CDR3 length is 15 residues. Germline trimming cut 2 bases from V and 3 bases from J; bases unmatched to any gene: 3. The germline V gene encodes CDR1 SGHAT and CDR2 FQNNGV. In nucleotides, the CDR3 is TGTGCCAGCAGCTTAACAGGGGGTATTGGAAACACCATATATTTT. Translated, it gives CASSLTGGIGNTIYF.

This sequence joins TRBV9 and TRBJ2-2, with D unresolved. The germline V gene has CDR1 SGDLS and CDR2 YYNGEE. The CDR3 has 14 amino acids. Trimming removed 0 bases from V and 6 bases from J, with 9 bases in between. CDR3 nucleotides: TGTGCCAGCAGCGTAGCCAGTCGTCCCGGGGAGCTGTTTTTT. Translated: CASSVASRPGELFF.

The chain carries TRBV5-1 and TRBJ1-2, with D hard to call. The CDR3 extends over 16 amino acids. Germline V CDR1 and CDR2: SGHRS, YFSETQ. V lost 0 bases and J 1 base, leaving 13 bases between the germline ends. CDR3 nucleotides: TGCGCCAGCAGCTTGGACAGCCTTTCGTTTAACTATGGCTACACCTTC. Its protein is CASSLDSLSFNYGYTF.

This chain links TRBV27 with TRBJ1-5, with a weak D call TRBD1 (5 bases). The CDR3 contains 15 residues. Between the trimmed V and J ends, which lost 0 bases and 7 bases, there was a span of 13 bases. Germline-derived CDR1 and CDR2 are MNHEY and SMNVEV (reference sequence). This CDR3 reads CASSLSSVGDQPQHF. DNA of the CDR3: TGTGCCAGCAGTTTATCGAGTGTTGGGGACCAGCCCCAGCATTTT.

This chain connects TRBV27 to TRBJ2-5; no clear D. The J call could be wrong; TRBJ2-7 is a better fit for the DNA end. CDR3 length equals 13 residues. Looked up from germline, CDR1 is MNHEY and CDR2 is SMNVEV (reference sequence). CDR3 coding DNA: TGTGCCAGCAGTTTCGGACGGGTCTACGAGCAGTACTTC. Protein: CASSFGRVYEQYF.

The J gene is TRBJ1-1, the V gene TRBV10-2, with D uncertain. V was clipped by 3 bases and J by 2 bases, with 1 base between them. Germline CDR1 reads WSHSY; CDR2 reads SAAADI. The CDR3 is 11 amino acids. The CDR3 region is CASSENTEAFF. The CDR3 DNA reads TGCGCCAGCAGTGAAAACACTGAAGCTTTCTTT.